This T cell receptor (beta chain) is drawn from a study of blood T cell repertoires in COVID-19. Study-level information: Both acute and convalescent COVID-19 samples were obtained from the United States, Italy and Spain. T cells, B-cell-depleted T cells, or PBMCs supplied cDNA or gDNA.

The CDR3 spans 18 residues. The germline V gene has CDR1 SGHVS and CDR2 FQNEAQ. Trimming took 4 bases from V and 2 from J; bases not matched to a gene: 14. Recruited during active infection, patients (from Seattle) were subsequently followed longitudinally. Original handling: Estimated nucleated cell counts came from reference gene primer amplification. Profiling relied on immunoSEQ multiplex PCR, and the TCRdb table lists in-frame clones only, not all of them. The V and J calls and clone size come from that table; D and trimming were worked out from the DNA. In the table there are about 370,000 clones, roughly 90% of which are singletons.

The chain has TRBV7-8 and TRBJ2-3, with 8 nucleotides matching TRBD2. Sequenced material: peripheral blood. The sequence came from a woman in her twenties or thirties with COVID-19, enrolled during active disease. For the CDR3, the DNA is TGTGCCAGCAGCTCGGGACTAGGCCCTCCGAGTGTCACAGATACGCAGTATTTT. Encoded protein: CASSSGLGPPSVTDTQYF.